The entry below describes one TCR beta chain. The sample originates from a study of blood T cell repertoires in COVID-19. Study as a whole: The study drew acute and convalescent COVID-19 samples from the United States, Italy and Spain. PBMCs, B-cell-depleted T cells, or T cells provided the cDNA or gDNA that made up the material.

The authors' processing: Amplification of reference gene primers was used by the study to estimate nucleated cell counts. The table came from immunoSEQ multiplex PCR; TCRdb's copy has only in-frame clones and leaves some out. V, J and clone size were drawn from that table, and D and trimming were deduced from the DNA. The data hold some 89,000 clones, with under 85% observed a single time. Germline values: CDR1 LNHNV, CDR2 YYDKDF (reference sequence). The CDR3 sequence is 16 residues long. V dropped 0 bases and J dropped 8; count of bases not matched to a gene: 8. The material sequenced was peripheral blood. The chain is built from TRBV15 and TRBJ1-3, with 9 bases that match TRBD1. This clonotype was obtained from a man between 65 and 85 years old with acute or convalescent COVID-19. Here the CDR3 DNA reads TGTGCCACCAGCAGAGATGGTAACAGGGGGCGAGACACCATATATTTT. Translated, it gives CATSRDGNRGRDTIYF.